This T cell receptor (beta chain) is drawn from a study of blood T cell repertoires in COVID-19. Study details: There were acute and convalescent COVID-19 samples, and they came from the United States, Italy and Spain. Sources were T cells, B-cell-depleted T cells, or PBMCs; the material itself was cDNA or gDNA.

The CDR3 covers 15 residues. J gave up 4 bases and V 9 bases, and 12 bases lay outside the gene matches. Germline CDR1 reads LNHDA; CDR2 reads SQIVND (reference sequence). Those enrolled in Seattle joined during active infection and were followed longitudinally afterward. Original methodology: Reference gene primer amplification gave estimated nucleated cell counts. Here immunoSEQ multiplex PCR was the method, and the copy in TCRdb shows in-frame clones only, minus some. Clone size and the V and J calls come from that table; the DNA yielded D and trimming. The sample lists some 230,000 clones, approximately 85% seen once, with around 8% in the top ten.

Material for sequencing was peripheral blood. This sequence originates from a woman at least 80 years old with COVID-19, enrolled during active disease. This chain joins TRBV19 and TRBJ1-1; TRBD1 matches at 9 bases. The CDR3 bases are TGTGCCAGCACCGCCGAACAGGGGGCCGTCACTGAAGCTTTCTTT. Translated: CASTAEQGAVTEAFF. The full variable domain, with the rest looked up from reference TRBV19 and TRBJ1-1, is DGGITQSPKYLFRKEGQNVTLSCEQNLNHDAMYWYRQDPGQGLRLIYYSQIVNDFQKGDIAEGYSVSREKKESFPLTVTSAQKNPTAFYLCASTAEQGAVTEAFFGQGTRLTVV.